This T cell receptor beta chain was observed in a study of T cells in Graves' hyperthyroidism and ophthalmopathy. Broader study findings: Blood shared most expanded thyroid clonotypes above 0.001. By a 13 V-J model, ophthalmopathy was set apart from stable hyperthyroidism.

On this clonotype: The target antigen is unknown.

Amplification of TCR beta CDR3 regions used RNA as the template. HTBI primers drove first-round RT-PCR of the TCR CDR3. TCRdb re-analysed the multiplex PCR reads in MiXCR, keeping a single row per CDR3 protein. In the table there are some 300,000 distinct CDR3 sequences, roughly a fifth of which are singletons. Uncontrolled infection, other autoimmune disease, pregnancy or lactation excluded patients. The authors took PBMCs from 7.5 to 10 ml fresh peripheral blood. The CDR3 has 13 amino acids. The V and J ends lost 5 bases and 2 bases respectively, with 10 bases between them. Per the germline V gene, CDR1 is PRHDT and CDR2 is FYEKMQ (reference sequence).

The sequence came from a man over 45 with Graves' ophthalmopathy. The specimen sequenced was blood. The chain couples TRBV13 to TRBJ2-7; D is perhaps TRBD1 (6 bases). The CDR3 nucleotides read TGTGCCAGCAGCCTAAAGGGGGCCTACGAGCAGTACTTC. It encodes CASSLKGAYEQYF.